The 10 T cell receptor beta chains below all came from one sample that was sequenced in a study of blood T cell repertoires in COVID-19. Profiling relied on immunoSEQ multiplex PCR, and the TCRdb table lists in-frame clones only, not all of them. The sample lists a few hundred thousand clones, almost 85% seen once, with more than 6% in the top ten. The sequenced sample was peripheral blood. These receptors were obtained from a human donor in a cohort sampled during active COVID-19.

This rearrangement joins TRBV6-6 to TRBJ1-5; 7 bases are a match to TRBD1. There are 14 residues in the CDR3. Germline V lookup: CDR1 MNHNY, CDR2 SVGAGI (reference sequence). The trim removed 6 bases at V and 1 base at J, leaving 3 bases unmatched. CDR3 sequence (DNA): TGTGCCAGCAGAGACAGGGAAAGCAATCAGCCCCAGCATTTT. The encoded protein is CASRDRESNQPQHF.

V gene TRBV6-5 combines with J gene TRBJ1-3, with D possibly matching TRBD1 (6 bases). The CDR3 length is 16 residues. The V gene lost 2 bases and the J gene lost 0 bases, with 11 bases spanning the gap. Per germline, CDR1 MNHEY and CDR2 SVGAGI. CDR3 coding DNA: TGTGCCAGCAGTTACCGTTGGACAGACTCTGGAAACACCATATATTTT. It yields the protein CASSYRWTDSGNTIYF.

This chain links TRBV29-1 with TRBJ2-7; 10 bases map to TRBD2. V dropped 7 bases and J dropped 3; count of bases not matched to a gene: 9. Germline V CDR1 and CDR2: SQVTM, ANQGSEA. The length of the CDR3 is 14 residues. The CDR3 is CSAIPSGGYYEQYF. The DNA of the CDR3 is TGCAGCGCGATTCCTAGCGGGGGTTACTACGAGCAGTACTTC.

In DNA, the CDR3 is TGTGCCAGCAGTTTGTGGCTAGGGGTTGAGAATGAGCAGTTCTTC. Its protein product is CASSLWLGVENEQFF. The genes are TRBV27 and TRBJ2-1; TRBD1 might be the D (5 bases). Trimming stripped 3 bases from V and 7 bases from J, with 16 bases between. Germline CDR1 MNHEY, CDR2 SMNVEV (reference sequence). The CDR3 contains 15 residues.

The chain employs TRBV29-1 and TRBJ1-2; 7 bases agree with TRBD1. The germline CDR1 and CDR2 sequences are SQVTM and ANQGSEA. The CDR3 has 13 residues. J lost 3 bases, V lost 2 bases, and 3 bases had no gene match. The CDR3 protein is CSVEMGQYYGYTF. The CDR3 DNA reads TGCAGCGTTGAAATGGGACAGTACTATGGCTACACCTTC.

This chain joins TRBV10-1 and TRBJ2-2; 10 nucleotides align to TRBD2. Germline CDR1 is WNHNN and CDR2 is SYGVQD (reference sequence). The CDR3 covers 14 residues. With 5 bases clipped from V and 4 bases from J, the junction kept 1 base outside the gene matches. The CDR3 DNA reads as TGCGCCAGCAGTCCTAGCGGGGGCACCGGGGAGCTGTTTTTT. Its protein product is CASSPSGGTGELFF.

The rearrangement links TRBV6-5 to TRBJ1-4, with 7 positions matching TRBD1. J lost 7 bases, V lost 6 bases, and 8 bases had no gene match. From germline, CDR1 is MNHEY and CDR2 SVGAGI. The CDR3 has 14 amino acids. The CDR3 here is CASSSTGVSEKLFF. DNA for the CDR3: TGTGCCAGCAGCTCCACAGGGGTCAGTGAAAAACTGTTTTTT.

The chain employs TRBV5-1 and TRBJ1-6, with 10 bases aligning to TRBD1. V trimming: 6 bases; J trimming: 8 bases; junction bases outside the gene matches: 5. CDR1 is SGHRS and CDR2 is YFSETQ in the germline V gene. The CDR3 has 14 residues. CDR3 sequence: CASKGQGTHSPLHF. DNA for the CDR3: TGCGCCAGCAAGGGACAGGGGACCCATTCACCCCTCCACTTT.

The gene calls are TRBV2 and TRBJ1-2; 10 bases agree with TRBD1. V shed 4 bases and J 5 bases; nucleotides not matched to a gene: 4. The CDR3 is 14 amino acids. Germline V lookup: CDR1 SNHLY, CDR2 FYNNEI. CDR3 nucleotides: TGTGCCAGCAGTGCACGACAGGGGGCATATGGCTACACCTTC. Protein sequence: CASSARQGAYGYTF. The full variable domain, its missing parts supplied by reference TRBV2 and TRBJ1-2, is EPEVTQTPSHQVTQMGQEVILRCVPISNHLYFYWYRQILGQKVEFLVSFYNNEISEKSEIFDDQFSVERPDGSNFTLKIRSTKLEDSAMYFCASSARQGAYGYTFGSGTRLTVV.

The rearrangement joins TRBV20-1 to TRBJ2-7, with a tentative D call TRBD2 (6 bases). V shed 6 bases and J shed 4 bases, with 10 bases lying between them. Germline CDR1 is DFQATT and CDR2 is SNEGSKA (reference sequence). This CDR3 region has 11 residues. In DNA, the CDR3 is TGCAGTGCAGACGCGGGATACGAGCAGTACTTC. Translated: CSADAGYEQYF.